Presented here are 21 T cell receptor beta chains from one specimen sequenced in a study of blood T cell repertoires in COVID-19. Libraries were prepared by immunoSEQ multiplex PCR; TCRdb keeps only in-frame clonotypes and omits some of them. The data show more than 95,000 clones, with 79% seen just once and 37% held by the top ten. Source material: peripheral blood. The receptors stem from a man aged 40-49 years with active or convalescent COVID-19.

The chain links TRBV9 to TRBJ1-1, with TRBD1 matching over 7 bases. From germline, CDR1 is SGDLS and CDR2 YYNGEE. The CDR3 is 14 amino acids. Losses at the gene ends were 4 bases for V and 5 bases for J; bases not matched to a gene: 8. The CDR3 DNA sequence: TGTGCCAGCAGCATTCGACAGGGTGGGACTGAAGCTTTCTTT. Protein sequence: CASSIRQGGTEAFF.

The V call is TRBV15, the J call TRBJ1-5; TRBD1 might be the D (6 bases). Germline CDR1 reads LNHNV; CDR2 reads YYDKDF (reference sequence). V gave up 3 bases and J gave up 2 bases, with 11 bases separating them. The CDR3 has 15 amino acids. The CDR3, as DNA: TGTGCCACCAGCAGCCCAGGGGTCGGCAATCAGCCCCAGCATTTT. Amino acid sequence: CATSSPGVGNQPQHF.

The rearrangement uses TRBV6-8 and TRBJ2-7, with D possibly matching TRBD1 (5 bases). Germline values: CDR1 MNHGY, CDR2 SAAAGT. Trimming took 0 bases from V and 6 from J, leaving 18 bases between them. CDR3 length equals 16 residues. CDR3 protein: CASSYSKPRVVCEQYF. CDR3 bases: TGTGCCAGCAGTTACTCGAAACCCAGGGTGGTCTGCGAGCAGTACTTC.

The chain links TRBV4-1 to TRBJ1-2; D is possibly TRBD1 (6 bases). The V and J ends lost 0 bases and 8 bases respectively, with 16 bases between them. Germline CDR1 is MGHRA and CDR2 is YSYEKL. The CDR3 has 15 residues. The CDR3 DNA reads TGCGCCAGCAGCCAAGATCGGGGACACGGGGAGGGCTACACCTTC. Amino acids: CASSQDRGHGEGYTF.

The gene calls are TRBV28 and TRBJ1-2; possibly TRBD1 for D (6 bases). In germline, CDR1 is MDHEN, CDR2 SYDVKM. The CDR3 is made up of 13 amino acids. V lost 6 bases to trimming and J lost 8 bases, with 16 bases between them. The CDR3 here is CASSNLQGRGYTF. CDR3 DNA sequence: TGTGCCAGCAGCAACCTACAGGGTCGCGGCTACACCTTC.

The genes are TRBV14 and TRBJ2-7; 9 bases align to TRBD1. With 8 bases clipped from V and 6 bases from J, the junction kept 17 bases outside the gene matches. This CDR3 spans 16 amino acids. In germline, CDR1 is SGHDN, CDR2 FVKESK. The CDR3 DNA reads as TGTGCCAGCCAGCCTTCGTCCGGGACAGGGCAGTTCGAGCAGTACTTC. This gives the protein CASQPSSGTGQFEQYF.

The chain recombines TRBV11-3 with TRBJ2-1; TRBD2 aligns across 8 bases. With 5 bases clipped from V and 4 bases from J, the junction kept 13 bases outside the gene matches. The CDR3 spans 17 residues. Germline assignment: CDR1 SGHNT and CDR2 YENEEA. The CDR3 protein is CASSPSAGGALYNEQFF. DNA of the CDR3: TGTGCCAGCAGCCCCTCTGCGGGGGGAGCCCTATACAATGAGCAGTTCTTC.

CDR3 in DNA: TGTGCCAGCAGTCCGAGACAGGGGGCGAGGAACTATGGCTACACCTTC. This codes for CASSPRQGARNYGYTF. The V and J genes are TRBV6-2 or TRBV6-3 and TRBJ1-2, with 10 bases identical to TRBD1. Trimming took 5 bases from V and 2 from J; bases not matched to a gene: 8. The CDR3 contains 16 residues. The germline V gene has CDR1 MNHEY and CDR2 SVGEGT.

The chain recombines TRBV19 with TRBJ2-2; TRBD1 is a possible D gene (6 bases). This CDR3 has 17 amino acids. The V gene's germline CDR1 is LNHDA and CDR2 SQIVND (reference sequence). Between the trimmed V and J ends, which lost 3 bases and 3 bases, there was a span of 17 bases. The CDR3 loop reads CASSIPSGQLDTGELFF. In DNA form, the CDR3 reads TGTGCCAGTAGTATCCCTTCGGGACAACTAGACACCGGGGAGCTGTTTTTT.

The V and J genes are TRBV29-1 and TRBJ1-2, with 7 bases matching TRBD1. V trimming: 4 bases; J trimming: 4 bases; junction bases outside the gene matches: 3. This CDR3 has 12 residues. Germline V gene lookup returns CDR1 SQVTM and CDR2 ANQGSEA. CDR3 DNA: TGCAGCGTTGTGGCAGGGGGCTATGGCTACACCTTC. This sequence encodes CSVVAGGYGYTF. Complete variable domain (other parts from reference TRBV29-1 and TRBJ1-2): SAVISQKPSRDICQRGTSLTIQCQVDSQVTMMFWYRQQPGQSLTLIATANQGSEATYESGFVIDKFPISRPNLTFSTLTVSNMSPEDSSIYLCSVVAGGYGYTFGSGTRLTVV.

The chain recombines TRBV7-9 with TRBJ1-6; D remains ambiguous. V shed 0 bases and J shed 7 bases, with 7 bases lying between them. The germline gives CDR1 SEHNR, CDR2 FQNEAQ (reference sequence). The CDR3 contains 14 residues. CDR3 protein: CASSLALQNSPLHF. CDR3 DNA sequence: TGTGCCAGCAGCTTAGCCCTACAGAATTCACCCCTCCACTTT.

The V call is TRBV28, the J call TRBJ2-1; maybe TRBD1 (6 bases). The CDR3 runs to 15 residues. Germline V CDR1 and CDR2: MDHEN, SYDVKM. Trimming stripped 11 bases from V and 6 bases from J, with 23 bases between. CDR3 region: CAGGSGTRYPNEQFF. The DNA of the CDR3 is TGTGCCGGGGGATCCGGGACAAGGTATCCCAATGAGCAGTTCTTC.

Only a few counts were recorded for this clone. The chain carries TRBV19 and TRBJ1-5, with 10 bases aligning to TRBD1. CDR1 is LNHDA, CDR2 SQIVND, per germline (reference sequence). The V and J ends lost 9 bases and 7 bases, in that order; junction bases with no gene match: 12. The CDR3 consists of 15 residues. CDR3 nucleotides: TGTGCCAGCTCCCGAAAGGACAGGGGGGACCAGCCCCAGCATTTT. Protein product: CASSRKDRGDQPQHF.

This clone appeared once. This chain joins TRBV9 and TRBJ1-4; 8 positions agree with TRBD1. This CDR3 is built from 15 residues. CDR1 SGDLS and CDR2 YYNGEE come from the germline V gene. V trimming: 3 bases; J trimming: 5 bases; junction bases outside the gene matches: 6. As DNA, the CDR3 is TGTGCCAGCAGCGCATGGACAGGGCCAAATGAAAAACTGTTTTTT. Its translation: CASSAWTGPNEKLFF.

This chain uses TRBV2 with TRBJ2-1; possibly TRBD1 for D (6 bases). The CDR3 has 15 amino acids. The V gene lost 0 bases and the J gene lost 7 bases, with 13 bases spanning the gap. CDR1 SNHLY and CDR2 FYNNEI come from the germline V gene. The CDR3 DNA is TGTGCCAGCAGTGAAGCTAGGGGGTCATCGAATGAGCAGTTCTTC. Translating gives CASSEARGSSNEQFF.

This clone was found once. The V and J genes are TRBV7-9 and TRBJ2-2, with a possible D match to TRBD1 (6 bases). CDR3 size: 16 residues. V was pared by 5 bases and J by 2 bases, with 15 bases between. The germline gives CDR1 SEHNR, CDR2 FQNEAQ (reference sequence). The CDR3 nucleotides are TGTGCCAGCAGCCAAAGCGTCGGGACAAACACCGGGGAGCTGTTTTTT. Protein sequence: CASSQSVGTNTGELFF.

The rearrangement uses TRBV30 and TRBJ2-7, with 7 bases that match TRBD1. Germline assignment: CDR1 GTSNPN and CDR2 SVGIG (reference sequence). The ends lost 5 bases at V and 2 bases at J; junction bases unmatched: 6. This CDR3 is 13 amino acids long. CDR3 nucleotides: TGTGCCTGGGACCGGGACAGACCCTACGAGCAGTACTTC. This sequence encodes CAWDRDRPYEQYF.

This sequence joins TRBV29-1 and TRBJ2-7; 11 nucleotides agree with TRBD1. The CDR3 has 13 amino acids. V lost 4 bases to trimming and J lost 7 bases; unmatched junction nucleotides: 6. Germline CDR1 reads SQVTM; CDR2 reads ANQGSEA. CDR3 nucleotides: TGCAGCGTTGGGACAGGGGGCCCCCAAGAGCAGTACTTC. It yields the protein CSVGTGGPQEQYF.

The chain couples TRBV19 to TRBJ1-2; D not resolved. Trimming removed 7 bases from V and 7 bases from J, with 13 bases in between. In germline, CDR1 is LNHDA, CDR2 SQIVND (reference sequence). The length of the CDR3 is 12 residues. CDR3 loop: CASTRVMSGYTF. The CDR3 coding sequence is TGTGCCAGTACACGGGTGATGAGTGGCTACACCTTC.

The rearrangement uses TRBV7-9 and TRBJ1-1; no clear D. Trimming removed 2 bases at V and 2 bases at J, with 6 bases between. This CDR3 comprises 13 residues. Per the germline V gene, CDR1 is SEHNR and CDR2 is FQNEAQ (reference sequence). The CDR3 spells CASSLLTNTEAFF. The DNA of the CDR3 is TGTGCCAGCAGCTTATTGACTAACACTGAAGCTTTCTTT. The complete variable domain, with remaining parts taken from reference TRBV7-9 and TRBJ1-1, reads DTGVSQNPRHKITKRGQNVTFRCDPISEHNRLYWYRQTLGQGPEFLTYFQNEAQLEKSRLLSDRFSAERPKGSFSTLEIQRTEQGDSAMYLCASSLLTNTEAFFGQGTRLTVV.

This clone was recorded once. The chain carries TRBV27 and TRBJ2-1, with 10 bases identical to TRBD2. CDR3 size: 20 residues. With V trimmed by 3 bases and J by 4 bases, 18 bases remained unmatched. CDR1 is MNHEY and CDR2 is SMNVEV in the germline V gene (reference sequence). DNA for the CDR3: TGTGCCAGCAGTTTTCTCCCAGGAACTAGCGGGGTCGGGGTGTACAATGAGCAGTTCTTC. Protein sequence: CASSFLPGTSGVGVYNEQFF.